The 21 T cell receptor beta chains below all came from one sample that was sequenced in a study of cytomegalovirus exposure and HLA in healthy donors. The assay was immunoSEQ multiplex PCR, and TCRdb's table has in-frame clones only and misses some. This table has some 56,000 clones, about 92% appearing once. Sequences were obtained from PBMCs. The receptors shown here come from a woman aged 18 to 35 in good health and CMV-seropositive.

CDR3 sequence: CSLTPRGSPTDTQYF. CDR3 nucleotide sequence: TGCAGCCTTACGCCCAGGGGATCACCCACAGATACGCAGTATTTT. The chain combines TRBV29-1 with TRBJ2-3; TRBD1 might be the D (6 bases). Germline V gene lookup returns CDR1 SQVTM and CDR2 ANQGSEA. The CDR3 is 15 amino acids. The V end was cut by 8 bases, the J end by 2 bases, with 20 bases between.

The rearrangement links TRBV5-1 to TRBJ2-4; a weak D match, TRBD2 (5 bases). V was pared by 4 bases and J by 4 bases, with 12 bases between. Germline V gene data show CDR1 as SGHRS and CDR2 as YFSETQ. The CDR3 spans 14 residues. The CDR3 loop is CASSPGGGKNIQYF. The CDR3 DNA sequence: TGCGCCAGCAGCCCTGGAGGCGGAAAAAACATTCAGTACTTC.

The rearrangement links TRBV5-1 to TRBJ1-3; D might be TRBD1 (5 bases). CDR1 and CDR2 (germline): SGHRS, YFSETQ. The CDR3 runs 16 residues. Trimming took off 1 base at V and 0 bases at J, with 11 bases between the two ends. CDR3 nucleotides: TGCGCCAGCAGCTTGACAGGCCCCAGCTCTGGAAACACCATATATTTT. Its protein product is CASSLTGPSSGNTIYF.

CDR3 in DNA: TGTGCCAGCAGCTTGATAGCGGGGAGCGATGAGCAGTTCTTC. Amino acids: CASSLIAGSDEQFF. The chain employs TRBV5-5 and TRBJ2-1, with 8 bases fitting TRBD2. CDR3 length: 14 residues. Germline V lookup: CDR1 SGHKS, CDR2 YYEKEE (reference sequence). After removal of 1 base from V and 8 bases from J, the junction contained 5 bases not matched to a gene.

In its sample, this clone was seen once. The V call is TRBV6-5, the J call TRBJ2-1; 13 bases match TRBD2. The CDR3 covers 15 residues. Germline V lookup: CDR1 MNHEY, CDR2 SVGAGI. V lost 5 bases to trimming and J lost 2 bases; unmatched junction nucleotides: 0. The CDR3 DNA is TGTGCCAGCAGTACTAGCGGGGGGGCCTACAATGAGCAGTTCTTC. It encodes CASSTSGGAYNEQFF.

The CDR3 DNA sequence: TGTGCCAGCAGTCAACAGGGGCCCCCGTACAATGAGCAGTTCTTC. Its protein product is CASSQQGPPYNEQFF. The chain couples TRBV6-5 to TRBJ2-1; 7 nucleotides agree with TRBD1. This CDR3 region has 15 residues. In germline, CDR1 is MNHEY, CDR2 SVGAGI. V lost 5 bases and J lost 4; bases outside the gene matches: 8.

The V call is TRBV9, the J call TRBJ2-5, with 12 nucleotides matching TRBD1. There are 16 residues in the CDR3. V gave up 1 base and J gave up 5 bases; unmatched junction bases: 6. Germline assignment: CDR1 SGDLS and CDR2 YYNGEE. CDR3 amino acids: CASSVTGTGGWETQYF. The CDR3 DNA is TGTGCCAGCAGCGTAACCGGGACAGGGGGCTGGGAGACCCAGTACTTC.

V gene TRBV5-4 combines with J gene TRBJ1-2, with 9 nucleotides matching TRBD1. CDR3 length: 12 residues. CDR1 SGHNT and CDR2 YYREEE come from the germline V gene (reference sequence). V lost 9 bases and J lost 8; bases outside the gene matches: 8. This CDR3 is CATLKTGGGYTF. The CDR3 nucleotides read TGTGCCACCTTAAAGACAGGGGGAGGCTACACCTTC.

The chain uses TRBV27 and TRBJ2-7, with D possibly TRBD2 on 7 matching bases. The CDR3 sequence is 15 residues long. Trimming stripped 2 bases from V and 3 bases from J, with 14 bases between. The germline CDR1 and CDR2 sequences are MNHEY and SMNVEV (reference sequence). CDR3 sequence reads: CASSLAGEGYYEQYF. CDR3 coding DNA: TGTGCCAGCAGTTTAGCAGGGGAGGGGTACTACGAGCAGTACTTC.

Notes on this clone: The sample holds other DNA sequences that translate to the same CDR3. This chain joins TRBV2 and TRBJ2-3; 11 nucleotides agree with TRBD2. The CDR3 runs to 15 residues. Germline CDR1 SNHLY, CDR2 FYNNEI. V gave up 4 bases and J gave up 2 bases; unmatched junction bases: 2. The CDR3 DNA is TGTGCCAGCAGTGGACTAGCGGGGACCACAGATACGCAGTATTTT. Its translation: CASSGLAGTTDTQYF.

The chain recombines TRBV29-1 with TRBJ1-2; unclear D gene. CDR3 length equals 15 residues. CDR1 and CDR2 (germline): SQVTM, ANQGSEA. V was cut by 8 bases and J by 8 bases, with 27 bases left in between. The CDR3 nucleotides read TGCAGCCCATACGCTCGGATTCGACCTCCCGGGGGCTACACCTTC. Amino acids: CSPYARIRPPGGYTF.

The chain combines TRBV4-3 with TRBJ1-1; tentatively, D is TRBD1 (5 bases). The CDR3 length is 17 residues. V gave up 1 base and J gave up 6 bases, with 21 bases separating them. The germline V gene encodes CDR1 LGHNA and CDR2 YSLEER. CDR3 sequence reads: CASSQVPVGQAGSEAFF. The CDR3 DNA follows: TGCGCCAGCAGCCAAGTACCCGTCGGACAAGCTGGATCTGAAGCTTTCTTT.

This clone came up a few times. V is TRBV6-4 and J is TRBJ2-6; D not certain. This CDR3 is built from 14 residues. Trimming removed 4 bases at V and 3 bases at J, with 7 bases between. CDR1 is MRHNA, CDR2 SNTAGT, per germline. CDR3 DNA: TGTGCCAGCAGTGCCGGAGTTGGGGCCAACGTCCTGACTTTC. The encoded protein is CASSAGVGANVLTF.

The CDR3 DNA is TGTGCCAGCAGCCCGGGGGCGGGGGGGGACACCGGGGAGCTGTTTTTT. Residues: CASSPGAGGDTGELFF. The rearrangement links TRBV5-4 to TRBJ2-2; 9 positions agree with TRBD2. Germline assignment: CDR1 SGHNT and CDR2 YYREEE (reference sequence). The length of the CDR3 is 16 residues. J lost 3 bases, V lost 4 bases, and 7 bases had no gene match.

The chain carries TRBV30 and TRBJ1-1; D may be TRBD1 (6 bases). V was trimmed by 5 bases and J by 4 bases, leaving 20 bases between them. This CDR3 comprises 15 residues. CDR1 GTSNPN and CDR2 SVGIG come from the germline V gene (reference sequence). The chain's CDR3 is CAWVRVRGGPTEAFF. The CDR3 coding sequence is TGTGCCTGGGTCCGGGTTAGGGGGGGACCCACTGAAGCTTTCTTT.

V is TRBV7-9 and J is TRBJ2-7, with D tentatively TRBD2 (6 bases). Germline CDR1 SEHNR, CDR2 FQNEAQ (reference sequence). V lost 3 bases to trimming and J lost 5 bases, with 11 bases between them. The CDR3 contains 13 residues. The CDR3 sequence: CASSFGGSDEQYF. The CDR3 DNA is TGTGCCAGCAGCTTTGGAGGGTCGGACGAGCAGTACTTC. The variable domain in full, completed from reference TRBV7-9 and TRBJ2-7, reads DTGVSQNPRHKITKRGQNVTFRCDPISEHNRLYWYRQTLGQGPEFLTYFQNEAQLEKSRLLSDRFSAERPKGSFSTLEIQRTEQGDSAMYLCASSFGGSDEQYFGPGTRLTVT.

This CDR3 reads CSATTGEAQFF. CDR3 in DNA: TGCAGTGCTACAACAGGGGAGGCGCAGTTCTTC. V is TRBV20-1 and J is TRBJ2-1; the D gene is possibly TRBD1 (7 bases). The CDR3 totals 11 residues. V lost 4 bases and J 12 bases, leaving 13 bases between the germline ends. Per germline, CDR1 DFQATT and CDR2 SNEGSKA (reference sequence).

This chain links TRBV10-3 with TRBJ2-7; 9 bases are a match to TRBD1. The CDR3 runs 15 residues. J was trimmed by 2 bases and V by 6 bases; bases with no gene match: 8. The V gene's germline CDR1 is ENHRY and CDR2 SYGVKD. The CDR3 DNA follows: TGTGCCATCAGGAATTCCGGGACAGGGACCTACGAGCAGTACTTC. Translation: CAIRNSGTGTYEQYF.

The chain recombines TRBV5-1 with TRBJ1-1, with 9 bases matching TRBD1. The CDR3 sequence is 17 residues long. J was trimmed by 0 bases and V by 4 bases; bases with no gene match: 10. CDR1 and CDR2 (germline): SGHRS, YFSETQ. CDR3 in DNA: TGCGCCAGCAGCACGTGGGGACAGGGCAATCTGAACACTGAAGCTTTCTTT. Protein product: CASSTWGQGNLNTEAFF.

CDR3 nucleotides: TGTGCCAGCAGCGTAGCGAGGCAGGGGGGGACCCAGTACTTC. Translation: CASSVARQGGTQYF. The J gene is TRBJ2-5, the V gene TRBV9; a possible D gene is TRBD1 (7 bases). Between the trimmed V and J ends, which lost 0 bases and 7 bases, there was a span of 13 bases. CDR3 size: 14 residues. Germline values: CDR1 SGDLS, CDR2 YYNGEE.

This chain joins TRBV21-1 and TRBJ1-2; the table's D call, TRBD1, was not checked against the DNA. TRBV21-1 is recorded as a pseudogene. There are 12 residues in the CDR3. The CDR3: CASRNRGYGYTF. The CDR3 DNA reads as TGTGCCAGTAGGAACAGGGGCTATGGCTACACCTTC.